These T cell receptor beta chains were read from a single sample in a study of metastatic and nonmetastatic thyroid tumors. From the PCR reads, TCRdb re-called clones with MiXCR. Of around 53,000 clones detected, approximately 17% appear once; the ten largest clones hold 2.5% to 3.5%. Sequencing used blood. All receptors come from a female donor with papillary thyroid cancer or a benign thyroid nodule (not recorded which). Some clones in this sample may be carry-over from other donors' samples. The CDR3 runs from the conserved cysteine through the conserved F or W. Each record gives: CDR3 protein, CDR3 DNA, clone size, D gene, J gene, V gene. The D gene is left open where the match is weak. Rows give clone size only sometimes, using once, few, many, or a class for an expanded clone.

cdr3_aa: CASSLAAGGGEQYF; cdr3_nt: TGTGCCAGCAGCTTAGCAGCGGGAGGAGGCGAGCAGTACTTC; clone_size: NA; d_call: TRBD2; j_call: TRBJ2-7; v_call: TRBV11-2
cdr3_aa: CASSSNSGYYYGYTF; cdr3_nt: TGTGCCAGCAGTTCAAATTCAGGTTACTACTATGGCTACACCTTC; clone_size: NA; d_call: NA; j_call: TRBJ1-2; v_call: TRBV6-5
cdr3_aa: CASTFDRVSYEQYF; cdr3_nt: TGTGCCAGCACGTTTGACAGGGTATCCTACGAGCAGTACTTC; clone_size: many; d_call: TRBD1; j_call: TRBJ2-7; v_call: TRBV28
cdr3_aa: CASSFSHLNTEAFF; cdr3_nt: TGTGCCAGCAGTTTTAGTCACTTGAACACTGAAGCTTTCTTT; clone_size: many; d_call: NA; j_call: TRBJ1-1; v_call: TRBV6-1
cdr3_aa: CASSPSTGTGGFFF; cdr3_nt: TGCGCCAGCTCACCTTCCACCGGGACAGGGGGCTTTTTCTTT; clone_size: many; d_call: TRBD1; j_call: TRBJ1-1; v_call: TRBV5-1
cdr3_aa: CASSLFEDRTTGELFF; cdr3_nt: TGTGCCAGCAGTTTATTTGAGGACAGAACCACCGGGGAGCTGTTTTTT; clone_size: many; d_call: NA; j_call: TRBJ2-2; v_call: TRBV28
cdr3_aa: CASSPIFGGSSHEQFF; cdr3_nt: TGTGCCAGCTCACCAATTTTTGGCGGGTCATCACATGAGCAGTTCTTC; clone_size: many; d_call: NA; j_call: TRBJ2-1; v_call: TRBV18
cdr3_aa: CAISETSGYSYEQYF; cdr3_nt: TGTGCCATCAGTGAGACTAGCGGGTACTCCTACGAGCAGTACTTC; clone_size: many; d_call: TRBD2; j_call: TRBJ2-7; v_call: TRBV10-3
cdr3_aa: CASSQKGGWSGYNEQFF; cdr3_nt: TGTGCCAGCAGCCAGAAGGGGGGGTGGTCAGGCTACAATGAGCAGTTCTTC; clone_size: many; d_call: NA; j_call: TRBJ2-1; v_call: TRBV7-8
cdr3_aa: CASSLDRVQETQYF; cdr3_nt: TGTGCCAGCAGCTTAGATCGGGTCCAAGAGACCCAGTACTTC; clone_size: many; d_call: NA; j_call: TRBJ2-5; v_call: TRBV7-2
cdr3_aa: CASSLGEGFTGELFF; cdr3_nt: TGTGCCAGCAGCTTAGGGGAGGGATTTACCGGGGAGCTGTTTTTT; clone_size: NA; d_call: TRBD2; j_call: TRBJ2-2; v_call: TRBV7-9
cdr3_aa: CASSTGLAGGPAGELFF; cdr3_nt: TGTGCCAGCAGTACGGGACTAGCGGGAGGGCCGGCCGGGGAGCTGTTTTTT; clone_size: many; d_call: TRBD2; j_call: TRBJ2-2; v_call: TRBV25-1
cdr3_aa: CSAIQHRRQVGEQYF; cdr3_nt: TGCAGTGCTATCCAGCACAGGAGACAGGTGGGAGAGCAGTACTTC; clone_size: NA; d_call: NA; j_call: TRBJ2-7; v_call: TRBV20-1
cdr3_aa: CSARDSRGEVYYEQYF; cdr3_nt: TGCAGTGCTAGAGATAGTAGGGGGGAGGTATACTACGAGCAGTACTTC; clone_size: NA; d_call: NA; j_call: TRBJ2-7; v_call: TRBV20-1
cdr3_aa: CASSWRLAGGLFWNEQFF; cdr3_nt: TGTGCCAGCAGCTGGAGGCTAGCGGGAGGGCTGTTCTGGAATGAGCAGTTCTTC; clone_size: NA; d_call: TRBD2; j_call: TRBJ2-1; v_call: TRBV13
cdr3_aa: CASSKQGRQPQHF; cdr3_nt: TGTGCCAGCAGTAAACAGGGTCGTCAGCCCCAGCATTTT; clone_size: many; d_call: NA; j_call: TRBJ1-5; v_call: TRBV28
cdr3_aa: CSARGVGYSPLHF; cdr3_nt: TGCAGTGCTAGAGGGGTGGGGTATTCACCCCTCCACTTT; clone_size: many; d_call: NA; j_call: TRBJ1-6; v_call: TRBV20-1
cdr3_aa: CASSLAPGSNYGYTF; cdr3_nt: TGTGCCAGCAGCTTAGCGCCAGGGAGTAACTATGGCTACACCTTC; clone_size: many; d_call: NA; j_call: TRBJ1-2; v_call: TRBV7-8
cdr3_aa: CSALRDFNEQFF; cdr3_nt: TGCAGCGCGCTCCGGGACTTCAATGAGCAGTTCTTC; clone_size: many; d_call: NA; j_call: TRBJ2-1; v_call: TRBV29-1
cdr3_aa: CASSLGGRGTYEQYF; cdr3_nt: TGCGCCAGCAGCTTGGGGGGTAGGGGGACCTACGAGCAGTACTTC; clone_size: many; d_call: NA; j_call: TRBJ2-7; v_call: TRBV5-1
cdr3_aa: CASSSGTASSTDTQYF; cdr3_nt: TGTGCCAGCAGTTCAGGGACGGCCTCTAGCACAGATACGCAGTATTTT; clone_size: many; d_call: NA; j_call: TRBJ2-3; v_call: TRBV28
cdr3_aa: CASSRWTGSCEQYF; cdr3_nt: TGTGCCAGCAGCCGCTGGACAGGGAGCTGCGAGCAGTACTTC; clone_size: NA; d_call: TRBD1; j_call: TRBJ2-7; v_call: TRBV7-9
cdr3_aa: CASSLGLNIQYF; cdr3_nt: TGTGCCAGCAGTCTTGGCTTAAACATTCAGTACTTC; clone_size: many; d_call: NA; j_call: TRBJ2-4; v_call: TRBV28
cdr3_aa: CSARETDTQYF; cdr3_nt: TGCAGTGCTCGGGAGACAGATACGCAGTATTTT; clone_size: many; d_call: NA; j_call: TRBJ2-3; v_call: TRBV20-1
cdr3_aa: CSARPWWAGGFSNEQFF; cdr3_nt: TGCAGTGCTAGGCCCTGGTGGGCTGGAGGGTTCTCCAATGAGCAGTTCTTC; clone_size: once; d_call: NA; j_call: TRBJ2-1; v_call: TRBV20-1
cdr3_aa: CANSYGTGGRNNEHFF; cdr3_nt: TGTGCCAACAGTTACGGAACGGGAGGGCGGAACAATGAGCATTTCTTC; clone_size: few; d_call: TRBD2; j_call: TRBJ2-1; v_call: TRBV6-5
cdr3_aa: CASSPTAGLNTEAFF; cdr3_nt: TGCGCCAGCAGCCCCACCGCAGGGTTGAACACTGAAGCTTTCTTT; clone_size: NA; d_call: NA; j_call: TRBJ1-1; v_call: TRBV5-1
cdr3_aa: CAIREQWAFNNEQFF; cdr3_nt: TGTGCCATCAGAGAACAGTGGGCATTTAACAATGAGCAGTTCTTC; clone_size: NA; d_call: NA; j_call: TRBJ2-1; v_call: TRBV7-9
cdr3_aa: CASSERRPGQGTYEQYF; cdr3_nt: TGTGCCAGCAGTGAACGGCGACCCGGACAGGGTACCTACGAGCAGTACTTC; clone_size: NA; d_call: TRBD1; j_call: TRBJ2-7; v_call: TRBV2
cdr3_aa: CASSLDGHAGSPLHF; cdr3_nt: TGTGCCAGCAGCTTAGATGGACACGCAGGTTCTCCCCTCCACTTT; clone_size: NA; d_call: NA; j_call: TRBJ1-6; v_call: TRBV11-2
cdr3_aa: CASSVDRGRPEEKLFF; cdr3_nt: TGTGCCAGCAGCGTCGACAGGGGGCGCCCAGAAGAAAAACTGTTTTTT; clone_size: many; d_call: TRBD1; j_call: TRBJ1-4; v_call: TRBV9
cdr3_aa: CASSTGFNTGELFF; cdr3_nt: TGTGCCAGCAGTACAGGTTTTAACACCGGGGAGCTGTTTTTT; clone_size: many; d_call: NA; j_call: TRBJ2-2; v_call: TRBV28
cdr3_aa: CSASRLTRGIFNEQFF; cdr3_nt: TGCAGTGCTAGTCGCCTGACTAGAGGGATTTTTAATGAGCAGTTCTTC; clone_size: few; d_call: NA; j_call: TRBJ2-1; v_call: TRBV20-1
cdr3_aa: CASRESGRESLHF; cdr3_nt: TGTGCCAGCAGGGAGTCGGGGAGGGAGTCCCTCCACTTT; clone_size: NA; d_call: NA; j_call: TRBJ1-6; v_call: TRBV6-1
cdr3_aa: CASSPSGRDNEQFF; cdr3_nt: TGTGCCAGCAGCCCGTCTGGCCGTGACAATGAGCAGTTCTTC; clone_size: NA; d_call: NA; j_call: TRBJ2-1; v_call: TRBV7-3
cdr3_aa: CSARGLQDTQYF; cdr3_nt: TGCAGTGCTAGGGGACTCCAAGATACGCAGTATTTT; clone_size: many; d_call: NA; j_call: TRBJ2-3; v_call: TRBV20-1
cdr3_aa: CASSRRAGGSYNEQFF; cdr3_nt: TGTGCCAGCAGCCGCAGAGCGGGAGGTTCCTACAATGAGCAGTTCTTC; clone_size: many; d_call: TRBD2; j_call: TRBJ2-1; v_call: TRBV7-9
cdr3_aa: CASRTSGSRNEQFF; cdr3_nt: TGTGCCAGTCGGACTAGCGGGAGTAGAAATGAGCAGTTCTTC; clone_size: many; d_call: TRBD2; j_call: TRBJ2-1; v_call: TRBV27
cdr3_aa: CATSPPHGWAEAFF; cdr3_nt: TGTGCCACCAGTCCACCACATGGTTGGGCTGAAGCTTTCTTT; clone_size: few; d_call: NA; j_call: TRBJ1-1; v_call: TRBV28
cdr3_aa: CASSMGAEPFYNEQFF; cdr3_nt: TGTGCCAGTAGTATGGGGGCAGAGCCTTTCTACAATGAGCAGTTCTTC; clone_size: many; d_call: NA; j_call: TRBJ2-1; v_call: TRBV19